This T cell receptor (beta chain) was sequenced during a study of blood T cell repertoires in COVID-19 (dated by TCRdb to the early 2020s). For context, the study as a whole: Samples from collaborators originated in the United States, Italy and Spain and spanned both the acute and convalescent phases of COVID-19. The prospective study material was composed of cDNA or gDNA derived from T cells, B-cell-depleted T cells, or PBMCs. The dataset comprised deeply sampled blood TCRbeta repertoires from subjects exposed to, actively infected with, or recovered from COVID-19. A freely available public database, intended as a resource for researchers studying the immune response to SARS-CoV-2, is where the repertoires were released. The samples were drawn from the first 160 participants of the ongoing ImmuneRACE study and from 950 to 1,500 subjects provided by 6 global collaborators. Nearly every sample came with metadata listing a de-identified subject ID, COVID-19 status, age in years and sex. HLA class I and class II types, where available, came from metadata supplied by the sample provider rather than from assay-based typing. What the authors observed across the whole study: How much clinical and demographic metadata was included differed by source and by participant, and the metadata was provided uncurated.

The CDR3, from cysteine to phenylalanine, totals 15 residues. Only CDR3 DNA remains: 45 bases, in frame from the first base. Trimming removed 1 base from V and 2 bases from J; the gene matches leave 2 bases unexplained. From the germline V gene (reference sequence), CDR1 is LNHDA and CDR2 is SQIVND. In regard to this clone: Its antigen is unknown. No much larger clone is present one base from it, and per-base qualities are unavailable. This CDR3 is also generated by other DNA sequences in the sample.

Whole blood was collected in K2EDTA tubes by collaborating institutions according to the institutions' own protocols. For TCRbeta analysis, collaborators shipped samples in one of three forms: frozen whole blood, isolated PBMCs, or DNA extracted from either of those sample types. TCRbeta CDR3 regions were amplified from genomic DNA using the immunoSEQ Assay, a bias-controlled multiplex PCR. The paper's data handling went like this. Nucleated cell counts per sample were estimated from amplification of reference gene primers within the assay. Sequence reads were collapsed and filtered to measure the absolute abundance of every unique TCRbeta CDR3 rearrangement. For each sample, productive Simpson clonality was calculated by taking the square root of Simpson's diversity index across productive rearrangements. TCRdb took over this immuneACCESS table, retaining in-frame rearrangements with V and J assigned. Such tables are incomplete; in checked studies, under half of the missing clones stem from an unresolved V gene, and the remainder is unexplained. That table gives V, J and clone size, and the DNA gave D and trimming. The table for this sample lists about 200,000 clones; 75% to 90% of them were counted only once. About 7% of the sample comes from the top ten.

The rearrangement joined TRBV19 to TRBJ2-7; 10 bases in the junction line up with TRBD1. Sequenced input: peripheral blood. The source is a man aged 35 to 55 with acute or convalescent COVID-19. The CDR3: CASSIGQGAAYEQYF. The nucleotide sequence reads TGTGCCAGTAGTATAGGACAGGGGGCCGCCTACGAGCAGTACTTC.